This T cell receptor (beta chain) was sequenced during a study of PD-1 blockade in classical Hodgkin lymphoma (dated by TCRdb to 2018 to 2020). Looking at the study overall: A peripheral blood immune signature of response to PD-1 blockade in classical Hodgkin lymphoma was defined using TCR beta sequencing and CyTOF. Broad study findings and their caveats: The study was limited to a single clinical trial cohort, and causes of repertoire differences, possibly disease activity or prior therapy, remained undefined. Baseline TCR diversity was reported to be lower in newly diagnosed patients than in healthy donors and to be lower still in relapsed/refractory patients.

Genomic DNA was isolated using the Qiagen DNeasy kit from unsorted PBMCs as well as from negatively selected CD4+ and CD8+ fractions. TCR beta CDR3 regions were subjected to amplification by immunoSEQ multiplex PCR with primers that anneal to V and J segments. A synthetic immune receptor repertoire was used to minimize amplification bias, and any residual bias was removed computationally once sequencing was done. The published analysis was carried out like this. Custom Python scripts were used to quantify repertoire diversity as the Shannon entropy index. Unsorted, CD4+ and CD8+ repertoires were analyzed separately, except in combined analyses where CD4+ and CD8+ sequences were merged in silico. This is the immuneACCESS table as TCRdb keeps it, with only in-frame sequences that have V and J called. A part of the clones is gone; compared with another copy, unresolved V genes explain less than half, and the rest is unexplained. V and J calls and clone size are those listed in that table; D and trimming were worked out from the DNA. The table for this sample lists approximately 17,000 clones; more than 80% of them were counted only once. The ten largest make up 6.9% of the sample.

In regard to this clone: Its cognate antigen has yet to be identified. Base qualities are not recorded, but no much larger clone differs from it by a single base.

This specimen's time point label, per the study, means: newly diagnosed, previously untreated cHL patient sample. As a comparison group for the relapsed/refractory trial patients, PBMCs were sequenced from patients with newly diagnosed, previously untreated classical Hodgkin lymphoma. Peripheral blood was collected in 8 mL Vacutainer Cell Preparation Tubes, from which PBMCs were isolated by centrifugation and then cryopreserved. Trimming at the junction amounts to 6 bases on V and 7 bases on J, and the germline ends lie 23 bases apart. The CDR3 covers 15 residues, taking in both the cysteine and the phenylalanine. Only the CDR3 DNA is retained, 45 bases long and in frame from the first base. From a lookup of the germline V gene, CDR1 and CDR2 are SGHDT and YYEEEE.

This chain joins TRBV5-6 to TRBJ2-7, and perhaps TRBD2 as D gene, on 5 matching bases. The source of this sequence is a human donor with classical Hodgkin lymphoma. The sequenced material came from peripheral blood mononuclear cells (PBMCs). The DNA is as follows: TGTGCCAGCAACTCCGGTAGAGGGCGTCTTAAGGAGCAGTACTTC. It codes for CASNSGRGRLKEQYF. Beyond the CDR3, the reference TRBV5-6 and TRBJ2-7 genes provide the residues; the full variable domain reads: DAGVTQSPTHLIKTRGQQVTLRCSPKSGHDTVSWYQQALGQGPQFIFQYYEEEERQRGNFPDRFSGHQFPNYSSELNVNALLLGDSALYLCASNSGRGRLKEQYFGPGTRLTVT.